The 7 T cell receptor beta chains below all came from one sample that was sequenced in a study of blood T cell repertoires in COVID-19. Here immunoSEQ multiplex PCR was the method, and the copy in TCRdb shows in-frame clones only, minus some. Altogether just over 300,000 clones are present, around 87% being singletons, with the ten largest covering around 4.4%. The sequencing input was PBMCs or T cells enriched from blood (not recorded which). Receptors were obtained from a woman aged 18 to 35 with acute COVID-19.

This chain connects TRBV6-1 to TRBJ1-2, with D perhaps matching TRBD1 (6 bases). V was shortened by 1 base and J by 6 bases, with 12 bases between the two germline ends. There are 14 residues in the CDR3. The germline V gene has CDR1 MNHNS and CDR2 SASEGT. This chain's CDR3 is CASSEGQGRDGYTF. The CDR3 DNA reads as TGTGCCAGCAGTGAAGGCCAGGGGAGGGATGGCTACACCTTC.

The gene calls are TRBV28 and TRBJ2-1, with TRBD1 identical over 9 bases. Germline loops: CDR1 MDHEN, CDR2 SYDVKM. This CDR3 spans 17 amino acids. Trimming cost V 4 bases and J 5 bases; bases outside gene matches: 12. The CDR3 here is CASSSRPGTGLDNEQFF. The CDR3 nucleotides are TGTGCCAGCAGTTCCCGTCCCGGGACAGGGTTGGACAATGAGCAGTTCTTC.

The chain couples TRBV10-1 to TRBJ2-1; D is undetermined. Germline V gives CDR1 WNHNN, CDR2 SYGVQD (reference sequence). This CDR3 has 14 residues. V was pared by 5 bases and J by 4 bases, with 12 bases between. CDR3 nucleotides: TGCGCCAGCAGTCCAGCGTCCGAATACAATGAGCAGTTCTTC. Amino acid sequence: CASSPASEYNEQFF.

The rearrangement uses TRBV9 and TRBJ2-7; possible D gene TRBD2, 6 bases. The germline CDR1 and CDR2 sequences are SGDLS and YYNGEE. This CDR3 has 13 amino acids. Deletions cut 0 bases from V and 5 bases from J, with 9 bases between. The CDR3 loop is CASSVVGSDEQYF. CDR3 nucleotides: TGTGCCAGCAGCGTAGTCGGGAGTGACGAGCAGTACTTC.

J is TRBJ1-2 and V is TRBV27, with TRBD1 matching over 10 bases. This CDR3 has 16 amino acids. CDR1 MNHEY and CDR2 SMNVEV come from the germline V gene (reference sequence). The trim removed 1 base at V and 8 bases at J, leaving 10 bases unmatched. The CDR3 DNA reads TGTGCCAGCAGTTTATTACCCCAGGGACAGGGGCACGGCTACACCTTC. Its protein is CASSLLPQGQGHGYTF.

This chain connects TRBV3-1 (or the pseudogene TRBV3-2) to TRBJ2-1; 11 bases agree with TRBD2. The ends lost 4 bases at V and 7 bases at J; junction bases unmatched: 6. Germline loops: CDR1 LGHDT, CDR2 YNNKEL (reference sequence). The CDR3 has 15 amino acids. The DNA of the CDR3 is TGTGCCAGCAGCCCGCTAGCGGGAGGCTGGAATGAGCAGTTCTTC. Its translation is CASSPLAGGWNEQFF.

V gene TRBV11-2 combines with J gene TRBJ2-1; no clear D. From germline, CDR1 is SGHAT and CDR2 FQNNGV. The CDR3 consists of 14 residues. The V end was cut by 5 bases, the J end by 5 bases, with 13 bases between. CDR3 amino acids: CASSRGHFDNEQFF. The DNA for the CDR3 is TGTGCCAGCAGCCGAGGTCACTTCGACAATGAGCAGTTCTTC.